The next 8 T cell receptor beta chains were all read from a single sample in a study of response to subunit inactivated influenza vaccine. TCRdb itself ran the RT-PCR reads through MiXCR, one entry per CDR3 protein. The data hold around 710,000 distinct CDR3 sequences, with about 15% observed a single time. Here the sequenced sample was PBMCs from blood, taken 14 to 15 days before vaccination. The receptors were gathered from a man aged 50 or older who received an inactivated influenza vaccine.

A few counts support this clonotype. This chain uses TRBV25-1 with TRBJ1-4; tentative D call: TRBD1 (5 bases). Trimming removed 7 bases at V and 7 bases at J, with 16 bases between. Germline CDR1 is MGHDK and CDR2 is SYGVNS. The CDR3 has 14 residues. CDR3 protein: CASTYGGMGEKLFF. In DNA form, the CDR3 reads TGTGCCAGCACTTACGGGGGTATGGGTGAAAAACTGTTTTTT.

The CDR3 spells CAWFKMGELFF. The CDR3 DNA follows: TGTGCCTGGTTTAAAATGGGGGAGCTGTTTTTT. The chain uses TRBV30 and TRBJ2-2; D is undetermined. CDR3 length: 11 residues. CDR1 and CDR2 (germline): GTSNPN, SVGIG (reference sequence). Trimming removed 5 bases from V and 8 bases from J, with 9 bases in between.

In its sample, this clonotype was seen a few times. V usage is TRBV7-6 and J usage is TRBJ1-4; 10 positions agree with TRBD1. Germline CDR1 reads SGHVS; CDR2 reads FNYEAQ. The CDR3 sequence is 17 residues long. V lost 4 bases to trimming and J lost 6 bases; unmatched junction nucleotides: 11. In DNA, the CDR3 is TGTGCCAGCAGCTCCGACAGGGGGCGCGGGCGAGATGAAAAACTGTTTTTT. Protein sequence: CASSSDRGRGRDEKLFF.

The CDR3 DNA follows: TGTGCCAGCAGCGTAGAGGTGGGCAGCAACACCGGGGAGCTGTTTTTT. Amino acids: CASSVEVGSNTGELFF. The gene calls are TRBV9 and TRBJ2-2, with D hard to call. The CDR3 totals 16 residues. Germline lookup yields CDR1 SGDLS and CDR2 YYNGEE. Trimming took off 0 bases at V and 2 bases at J, with 11 bases between the two ends.

V usage is TRBV6-4 and J usage is TRBJ2-1; 9 positions agree with TRBD2. There are 14 residues in the CDR3. The V and J ends lost 4 bases and 8 bases, in that order; junction bases with no gene match: 6. Germline V gene data show CDR1 as MRHNA and CDR2 as SNTAGT. CDR3 in amino acids: CASSVLAGGHEQFF. The CDR3 DNA reads as TGTGCCAGCAGTGTACTAGCGGGCGGGCATGAGCAGTTCTTC.

This clonotype was found a few times. The chain employs TRBV6-6 and TRBJ2-3; D is unclear. This CDR3 spans 13 amino acids. Germline V gene lookup returns CDR1 MNHNY and CDR2 SVGAGI (reference sequence). Trimming removed 2 bases from V and 6 bases from J, with 9 bases in between. The DNA of the CDR3 is TGTGCCAGCAGTTACCAGAGGTTGGATACGCAGTATTTT. Translated: CASSYQRLDTQYF.

This clonotype is a singleton in its sample. V is TRBV12-3 or TRBV12-4 and J is TRBJ2-7, with TRBD2 identical over 8 bases. V dropped 6 bases and J dropped 5; count of bases not matched to a gene: 6. The CDR3 has 13 residues. This chain's CDR3 is CASRFSGAHEQYF. The DNA of the CDR3 is TGTGCCAGCAGATTTAGCGGGGCCCACGAGCAGTACTTC.

This clonotype was seen only a few times. The rearrangement uses TRBV5-1 and TRBJ2-3; D gene uncertain. Per the germline V gene, CDR1 is SGHRS and CDR2 is YFSETQ. V lost 0 bases and J lost 2, with 10 bases in between. The CDR3 loop spans 15 amino acids. This CDR3 is CASSLGLQSTDTQYF. CDR3 nucleotide sequence: TGCGCCAGCAGCTTGGGTCTACAGTCCACAGATACGCAGTATTTT.